These T cell receptor beta chains were read from a single sample in a study of T cell repertoires in cytomegalovirus infection. Using its own MiXCR run on the reads, TCRdb lists one record per CDR3 protein. This sample yields 200,000 to 300,000 distinct CDR3 sequences, of which around 8.7% are seen a single time; more than 13% belongs to the top ten. The material sequenced was PBMCs. Every receptor here comes from a human donor in good health (CMV status not recorded). Some clones in this sample may be carry-over from other donors' samples. Each CDR3 is given with its conserved first and last residue. D genes are given only for firm matches. Where a row states a size, it is once, few, many or the class of an expanded clone; other rows omit it.

j_call: TRBJ2-5; clone_size: NA; d_call: TRBD2; v_call: TRBV11-2; cdr3_aa: CASSLEGAGLAGGQETQYF; cdr3_nt: TGTGCCAGCAGCTTAGAGGGCGCGGGACTAGCGGGGGGACAAGAGACCCAGTACTTC
j_call: TRBJ1-3; clone_size: many; d_call: NA; v_call: TRBV7-2; cdr3_aa: CASSYDPSGNTIYF; cdr3_nt: TGTGCCAGCAGCTATGACCCCTCTGGAAACACCATATATTTT
j_call: TRBJ2-1; clone_size: many; d_call: TRBD2; v_call: TRBV11-3; cdr3_aa: CASSLDPTSGDNEQFF; cdr3_nt: TGTGCCAGCAGCTTAGATCCCACTAGCGGGGACAATGAGCAGTTCTTC
j_call: TRBJ2-1; clone_size: many; d_call: TRBD2; v_call: TRBV7-2; cdr3_aa: CASSLAGGLSEQFF; cdr3_nt: TGTGCCAGCAGCTTGGCGGGGGGTTTAAGTGAGCAGTTCTTC
j_call: TRBJ2-7; clone_size: NA; d_call: TRBD2; v_call: TRBV18; cdr3_aa: CASSPGGGRKYEQYF; cdr3_nt: TGTGCCAGCTCACCGGGTGGCGGGAGGAAGTACGAGCAGTACTTC
j_call: TRBJ1-1; clone_size: many; d_call: NA; v_call: TRBV7-2; cdr3_aa: CASSFSGQPRNTEAFF; cdr3_nt: TGTGCCAGCAGTTTCTCCGGACAACCCCGGAACACTGAAGCTTTCTTT
j_call: TRBJ2-1; clone_size: many; d_call: TRBD2; v_call: TRBV19; cdr3_aa: CASSIRLAGGRNEQFF; cdr3_nt: TGTGCCAGTAGTATTCGACTAGCGGGGGGGCGGAATGAGCAGTTCTTC
j_call: TRBJ2-5; clone_size: few; d_call: TRBD1; v_call: TRBV20-1; cdr3_aa: CSARAGTGAETQYF; cdr3_nt: TGCAGTGCTAGAGCGGGGACAGGGGCAGAGACCCAGTACTTC
j_call: TRBJ2-7; clone_size: once; d_call: TRBD2; v_call: TRBV29-1; cdr3_aa: CSVGVAGGPNEQYF; cdr3_nt: TGCAGCGTTGGAGTAGCGGGAGGCCCCAACGAGCAGTACTTC
j_call: TRBJ2-2; clone_size: few; d_call: NA; v_call: TRBV20-1; cdr3_aa: CSARSQDTGELFF; cdr3_nt: TGCAGTGCTAGATCCCAGGACACCGGGGAGCTGTTTTTT
j_call: TRBJ1-6; clone_size: many; d_call: TRBD1; v_call: TRBV7-2; cdr3_aa: CASSSYPTGSNSPLHF; cdr3_nt: TGTGCCAGCAGCTCCTATCCGACAGGGAGTAATTCACCCCTCCACTTT
j_call: TRBJ1-1; clone_size: many; d_call: NA; v_call: TRBV7-9; cdr3_aa: CASSLGGNLAEAFF; cdr3_nt: TGTGCCAGCAGCTTAGGCGGCAATTTGGCTGAAGCTTTCTTT
j_call: TRBJ1-4; clone_size: many; d_call: NA; v_call: TRBV20-1; cdr3_aa: CSATHGTLATNEKLFF; cdr3_nt: TGCAGTGCTACCCATGGGACCTTAGCAACTAATGAAAAACTGTTTTTT
j_call: TRBJ2-5; clone_size: many; d_call: NA; v_call: TRBV7-2; cdr3_aa: CASSLTRVQETQYF; cdr3_nt: TGTGCCAGCAGCTTAACCCGGGTCCAAGAGACCCAGTACTTC